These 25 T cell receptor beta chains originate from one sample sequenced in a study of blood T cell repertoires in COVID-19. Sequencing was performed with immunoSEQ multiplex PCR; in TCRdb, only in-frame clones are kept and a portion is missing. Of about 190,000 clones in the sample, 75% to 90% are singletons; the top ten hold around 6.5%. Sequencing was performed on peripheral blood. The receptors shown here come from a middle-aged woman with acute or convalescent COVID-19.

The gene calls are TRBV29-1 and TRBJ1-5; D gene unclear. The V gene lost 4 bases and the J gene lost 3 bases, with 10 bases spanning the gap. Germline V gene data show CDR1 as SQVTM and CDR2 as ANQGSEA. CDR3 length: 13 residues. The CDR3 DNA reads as TGCAGCGTTGGCTCGGACTTCAATCAGCCCCAGCATTTT. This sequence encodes CSVGSDFNQPQHF.

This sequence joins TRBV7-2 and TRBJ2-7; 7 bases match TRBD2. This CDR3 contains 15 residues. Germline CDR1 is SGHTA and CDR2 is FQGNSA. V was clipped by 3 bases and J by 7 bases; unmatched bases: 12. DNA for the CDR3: TGTGCCAGCAGCTTGATGGGGGTAAAGGGAGGGGAGCAGTACTTC. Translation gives CASSLMGVKGGEQYF.

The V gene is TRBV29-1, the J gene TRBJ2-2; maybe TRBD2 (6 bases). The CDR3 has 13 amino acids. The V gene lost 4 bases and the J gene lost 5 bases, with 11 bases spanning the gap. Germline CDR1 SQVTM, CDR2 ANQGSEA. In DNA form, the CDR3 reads TGCAGCGTTGGATGGGCGGGAACCGGGGAGCTGTTTTTT. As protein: CSVGWAGTGELFF.

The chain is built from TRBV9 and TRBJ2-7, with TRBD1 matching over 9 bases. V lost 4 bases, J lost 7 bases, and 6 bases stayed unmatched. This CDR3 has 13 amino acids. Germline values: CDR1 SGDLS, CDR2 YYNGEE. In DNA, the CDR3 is TGTGCCAGCAGCACCCAGACAGGGGGAGAGCAGTACTTC. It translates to CASSTQTGGEQYF.

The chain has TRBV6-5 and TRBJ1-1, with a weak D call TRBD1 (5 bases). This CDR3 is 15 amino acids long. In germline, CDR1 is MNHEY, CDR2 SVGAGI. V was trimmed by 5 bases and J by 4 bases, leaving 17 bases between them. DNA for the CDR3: TGTGCCAGCAGTCCGTTTCAGGGCTCGCTCACTGAAGCTTTCTTT. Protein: CASSPFQGSLTEAFF.

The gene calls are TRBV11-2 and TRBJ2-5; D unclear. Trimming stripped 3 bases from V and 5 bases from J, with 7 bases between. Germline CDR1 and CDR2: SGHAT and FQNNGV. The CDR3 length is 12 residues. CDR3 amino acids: CASSFLSETQYF. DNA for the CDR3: TGTGCCAGCAGCTTTTTATCCGAGACCCAGTACTTC.

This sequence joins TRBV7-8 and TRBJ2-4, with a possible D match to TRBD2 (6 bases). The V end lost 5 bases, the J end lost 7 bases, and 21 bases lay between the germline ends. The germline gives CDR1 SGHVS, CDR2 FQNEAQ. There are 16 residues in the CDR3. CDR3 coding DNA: TGTGCCAGCAGCGTAGGCGAGGGACTTAGTGGGAACATTCAGTACTTC. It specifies CASSVGEGLSGNIQYF.

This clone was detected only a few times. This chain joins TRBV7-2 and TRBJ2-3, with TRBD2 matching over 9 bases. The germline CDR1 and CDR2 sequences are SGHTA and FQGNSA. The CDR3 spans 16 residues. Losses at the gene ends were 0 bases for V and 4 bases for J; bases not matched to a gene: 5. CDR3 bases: TGTGCCAGCAGCTTAGCCGGGACTAGCATTCCAGATACGCAGTATTTT. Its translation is CASSLAGTSIPDTQYF.

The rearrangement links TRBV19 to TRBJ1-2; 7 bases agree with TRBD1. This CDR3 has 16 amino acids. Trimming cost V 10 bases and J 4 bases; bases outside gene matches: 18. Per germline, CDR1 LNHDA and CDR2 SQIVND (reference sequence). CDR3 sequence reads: CATRRSPRGTVYGYTF. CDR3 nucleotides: TGTGCCACCCGAAGGTCCCCCCGCGGGACAGTCTATGGCTACACCTTC.

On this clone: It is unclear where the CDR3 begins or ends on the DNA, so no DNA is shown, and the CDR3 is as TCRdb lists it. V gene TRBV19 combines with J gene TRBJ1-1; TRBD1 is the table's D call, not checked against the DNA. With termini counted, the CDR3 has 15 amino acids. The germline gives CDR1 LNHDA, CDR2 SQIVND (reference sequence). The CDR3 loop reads CASSILAKGHTEAFF.

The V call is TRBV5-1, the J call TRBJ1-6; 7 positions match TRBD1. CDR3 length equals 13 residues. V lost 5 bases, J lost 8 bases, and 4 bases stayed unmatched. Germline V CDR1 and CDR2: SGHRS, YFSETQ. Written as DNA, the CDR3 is TGCGCCAGCAGGACAGGGACGGATTCACCCCTCCACTTT. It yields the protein CASRTGTDSPLHF.

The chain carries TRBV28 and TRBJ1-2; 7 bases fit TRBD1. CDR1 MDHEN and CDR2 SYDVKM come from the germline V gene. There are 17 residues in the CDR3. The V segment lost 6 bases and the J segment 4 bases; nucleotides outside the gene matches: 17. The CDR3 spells CASSWGDRALGGYGYTF. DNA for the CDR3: TGTGCCAGCAGCTGGGGAGACAGGGCCCTTGGGGGCTATGGCTACACCTTC.

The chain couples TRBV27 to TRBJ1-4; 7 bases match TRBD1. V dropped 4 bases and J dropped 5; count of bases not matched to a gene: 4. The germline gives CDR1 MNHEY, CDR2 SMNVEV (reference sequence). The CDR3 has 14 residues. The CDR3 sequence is CASSSTGTNEKLFF. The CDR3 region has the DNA TGTGCCAGCAGTTCGACAGGGACCAATGAAAAACTGTTTTTT. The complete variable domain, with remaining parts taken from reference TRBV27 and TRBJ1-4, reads EAQVTQNPRYLITVTGKKLTVTCSQNMNHEYMSWYRQDPGLGLRQIYYSMNVEVTDKGDVPEGYKVSRKEKRNFPLILESPSPNQTSLYFCASSSTGTNEKLFFGSGTQLSVL.

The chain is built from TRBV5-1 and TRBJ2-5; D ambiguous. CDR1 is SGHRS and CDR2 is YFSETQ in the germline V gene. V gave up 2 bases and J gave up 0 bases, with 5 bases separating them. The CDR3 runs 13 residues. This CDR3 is CASSFTNQETQYF. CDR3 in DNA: TGCGCCAGCAGCTTTACAAACCAAGAGACCCAGTACTTC.

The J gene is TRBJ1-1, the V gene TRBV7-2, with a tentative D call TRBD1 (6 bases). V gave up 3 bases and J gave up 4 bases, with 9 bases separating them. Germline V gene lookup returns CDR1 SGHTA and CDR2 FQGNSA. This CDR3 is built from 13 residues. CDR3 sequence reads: CASSFVGGTEAFF. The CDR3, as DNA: TGTGCCAGCAGCTTCGTAGGGGGCACTGAAGCTTTCTTT.

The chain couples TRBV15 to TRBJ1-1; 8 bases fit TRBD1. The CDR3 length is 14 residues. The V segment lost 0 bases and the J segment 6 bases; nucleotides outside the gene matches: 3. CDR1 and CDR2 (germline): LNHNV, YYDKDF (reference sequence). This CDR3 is CATSRDRTGSEAFF. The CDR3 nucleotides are TGTGCCACCAGCAGAGACAGGACAGGGTCTGAAGCTTTCTTT.

As DNA, the CDR3 is TGCAGTGCTGGCTGGTACAATGAGCAGTTCTTC. Protein product: CSAGWYNEQFF. The chain links TRBV20-1 to TRBJ2-1; unclear D gene. This CDR3 comprises 11 residues. Germline V gene lookup returns CDR1 DFQATT and CDR2 SNEGSKA (reference sequence). The V and J ends lost 5 bases and 4 bases respectively, with 6 bases between them.

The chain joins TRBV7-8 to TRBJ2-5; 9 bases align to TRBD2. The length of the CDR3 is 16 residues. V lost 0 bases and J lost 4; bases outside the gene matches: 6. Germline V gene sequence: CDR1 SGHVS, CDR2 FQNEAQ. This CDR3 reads CASSLALAGRRETQYF. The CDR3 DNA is TGTGCCAGCAGCTTAGCCCTAGCGGGGAGGAGAGAGACCCAGTACTTC.

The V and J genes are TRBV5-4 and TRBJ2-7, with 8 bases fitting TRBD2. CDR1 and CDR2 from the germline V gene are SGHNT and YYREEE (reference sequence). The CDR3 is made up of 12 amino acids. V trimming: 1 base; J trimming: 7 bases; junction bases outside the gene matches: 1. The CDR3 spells CASSLTSGEQYF. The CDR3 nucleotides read TGTGCCAGCAGCTTGACTAGCGGAGAGCAGTACTTC.

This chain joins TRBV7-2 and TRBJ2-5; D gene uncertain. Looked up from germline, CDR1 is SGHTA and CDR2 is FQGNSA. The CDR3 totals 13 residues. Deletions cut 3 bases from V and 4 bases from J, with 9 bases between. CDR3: CASSFPGAETQYF. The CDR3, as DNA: TGTGCCAGCAGCTTCCCCGGAGCAGAGACCCAGTACTTC.

CDR3 in DNA: TGTGCCAGCAGCTTGGCGGGACAGGGGAACTACGAGCAGTACTTC. Translated: CASSLAGQGNYEQYF. V gene TRBV5-5 combines with J gene TRBJ2-7; 10 positions agree with TRBD1. Unmatched junction bases numbered 3, after V lost 0 bases and J lost 3 bases. Germline V gene lookup returns CDR1 SGHKS and CDR2 YYEKEE (reference sequence). This CDR3 has 15 amino acids.

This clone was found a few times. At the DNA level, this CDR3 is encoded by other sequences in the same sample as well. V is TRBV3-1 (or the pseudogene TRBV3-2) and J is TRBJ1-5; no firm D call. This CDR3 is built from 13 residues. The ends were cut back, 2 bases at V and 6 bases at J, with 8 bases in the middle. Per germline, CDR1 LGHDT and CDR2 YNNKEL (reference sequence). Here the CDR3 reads CASSQSSGQPQHF. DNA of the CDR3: TGTGCCAGCAGCCAAAGTTCGGGTCAGCCCCAGCATTTT.

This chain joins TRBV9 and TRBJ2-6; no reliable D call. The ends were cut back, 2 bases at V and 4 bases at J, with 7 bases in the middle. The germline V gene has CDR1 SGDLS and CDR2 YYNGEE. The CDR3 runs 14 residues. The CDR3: CASSVGSGANVLTF. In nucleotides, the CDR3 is TGTGCCAGCAGCGTCGGTTCCGGGGCCAACGTCCTGACTTTC.

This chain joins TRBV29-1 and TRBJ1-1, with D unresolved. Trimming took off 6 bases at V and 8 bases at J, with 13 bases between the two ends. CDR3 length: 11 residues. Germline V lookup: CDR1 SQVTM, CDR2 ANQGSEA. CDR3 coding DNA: TGCAGCGTGGAGGAGGGATTAGAAGCTTTCTTT. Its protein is CSVEEGLEAFF.

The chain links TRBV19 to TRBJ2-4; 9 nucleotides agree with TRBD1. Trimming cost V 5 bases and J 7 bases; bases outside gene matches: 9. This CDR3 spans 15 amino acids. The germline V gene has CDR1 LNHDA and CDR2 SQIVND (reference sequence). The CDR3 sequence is CASSVQGAPGNIQYF. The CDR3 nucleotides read TGTGCCAGTAGTGTACAGGGGGCCCCTGGTAACATTCAGTACTTC.